This TCR beta chain originates from a study of identical twins. Overall study results and limits: The study found that models underestimated out-of-frame TCR alpha sharing in monozygotic twins. Within cord blood, abundant beta clonotypes carried fewer insertions, but memory repertoires showed no such trend. Twins' excess sharing was less marked for out-of-frame beta sequences. For out-of-frame alpha sequences shared by twins, low generation probability was in excess.

TCRdb analysed the 5' RACE reads with MiXCR anew, one entry per CDR3 protein. The sample lists around 220,000 distinct CDR3 sequences; over 9.5% were seen once. From germline, CDR1 is MDHEN and CDR2 SYDVKM. This CDR3 is built from 21 residues. Unmatched junction bases numbered 23, after V lost 6 bases and J lost 0 bases. This clonotype was counted only a few times. Its antigen remains unknown. V and J are TRBV28 and TRBJ1-3; 7 bases line up with TRBD1. The specimen sequenced was memory T cells sorted from blood. This sequence originates from a man aged 50 to 59 in good health. CDR3 sequence: CASRSSLFSRDSILSGNTIYF. CDR3 nucleotide sequence: TGTGCCAGCAGGTCTTCATTGTTTAGCCGGGACAGCATCCTCTCTGGAAACACCATATATTTT.